This T cell receptor beta chain was captured in a study of T cells in women clearing cervical HPV infection. About the study: Cases: HPV16-related CIN3 or worse on histology, 2 invasive cancers. HLA type stays a possible confounder, typing being limited. Case blood drawn at lesion detection; control blood after infection cleared. Study findings and constraints: Cases carried less TRBV6-7 than controls: roughly 0.11% versus 0.16%.

Concerning this clone: What it binds is not known. The read finishes 3 residues shy of the CDR3 end, and the germline J gene is used to complete it.

The V and J ends lost 0 bases and 5 bases respectively, with 7 bases between them. CDR3 length: 13 residues. Sequencing used immunoSEQ multiplex PCR; TCRdb keeps in-frame clones, though not all of them. Across about 23,000 clones, the top ten clones capture 7.5% to 9.5% of the sample. The sample consisted of blood buffy coat. This receptor was identified in a woman aged 18 to 75 with a cervical HPV16 infection that either progressed to CIN3+ or cleared (not recorded which). The J gene is TRBJ1-1, the V gene TRBV23-1, with D unresolved. TRBV23-1 is known as an ORF, though its function is uncertain. CDR3 DNA (partial): TGCGCCAGCAGTCAATCGATTAGTACTGAA. Protein: CASSQSISTE. The full CDR3 protein reads CASSQSISTEAFF.